The 29 T cell receptor beta chains listed next were all sequenced from one sample in a study of T cell repertoires in cytomegalovirus infection. TCRdb itself ran the reads through MiXCR, one entry per CDR3 protein. The repertoire holds about 490,000 distinct CDR3 sequences, with approximately 15% as singletons. Sequenced sample: CD8+ T cells from PBMCs. These receptors were obtained from a human donor in good health (CMV status not recorded). Some clones in this sample may be carry-over from other donors' samples.

The sample holds many counts of this clonotype. The V gene is TRBV12-3 or TRBV12-4, the J gene TRBJ2-3, with a weak D call TRBD2 (6 bases). The ends were cut back, 6 bases at V and 7 bases at J, with 23 bases in the middle. The CDR3 loop spans 16 amino acids. The CDR3 coding sequence is TGTGCCAGCAGCCCTGGGGCGGGGCGCAGCCGGAATACGCAGTATTTT. This codes for CASSPGAGRSRNTQYF.

In its sample, this clonotype was seen many times. The chain combines TRBV7-6 with TRBJ1-6; 8 bases are shared with TRBD1. Per germline, CDR1 SGHVS and CDR2 FNYEAQ. CDR3 length: 15 amino acids. With 1 base clipped from V and 5 bases from J, the junction kept 1 base outside the gene matches. The CDR3 DNA reads TGTGCCAGCAGCTTAGGACAGGGGAATAATTCACCCCTCCACTTT. Translation: CASSLGQGNNSPLHF.

This clonotype was recorded at least ten times. V usage is TRBV6-4 and J usage is TRBJ2-1; D is perhaps TRBD2 (6 bases). The V end lost 3 bases, the J end lost 0 bases, and 12 bases lay between the germline ends. This CDR3 contains 16 residues. Germline V gene lookup returns CDR1 MRHNA and CDR2 SNTAGT. CDR3 region: CASSEEGGGSYNEQFF. DNA of the CDR3: TGTGCCAGCAGTGAAGAGGGAGGAGGCTCCTACAATGAGCAGTTCTTC.

This clonotype was counted only a few times. V is TRBV27 and J is TRBJ2-1; 9 bases align to TRBD1. This CDR3 spans 18 amino acids. V lost 8 bases to trimming and J lost 0 bases; unmatched junction nucleotides: 14. Germline V gene data show CDR1 as MNHEY and CDR2 as SMNVEV (reference sequence). In DNA, the CDR3 is TGTGCCAGCGATCCTGCCCCCGGGACAGGGAGCTCCTACAATGAGCAGTTCTTC. Encoded protein: CASDPAPGTGSSYNEQFF.

This clonotype was detected many times. This chain joins TRBV19 and TRBJ1-5; possibly TRBD1 for D (6 bases). The germline V and J ends were trimmed by 5 bases and 3 bases, with 14 bases remaining between them. This CDR3 spans 15 amino acids. Germline V lookup: CDR1 LNHDA, CDR2 SQIVND (reference sequence). In nucleotides, the CDR3 is TGTGCCAGTAGTGTTTACCGGGACATCAATCAGCCCCAGCATTTT. Amino acids: CASSVYRDINQPQHF.

The chain carries TRBV27 and TRBJ1-5, with TRBD1 as a possible D gene (6 bases). CDR3 length equals 14 residues. V was shortened by 10 bases and J by 0 bases, with 13 bases between the two germline ends. The germline V gene encodes CDR1 MNHEY and CDR2 SMNVEV (reference sequence). The CDR3 DNA is TGTGCCACCGGGACACCATATAGCAATCAGCCCCAGCATTTT. This gives the protein CATGTPYSNQPQHF.

This clonotype was observed at least ten times. The rearrangement links TRBV6-1 to TRBJ1-1, with D possibly being TRBD1 (5 bases). Germline CDR1 is MNHNS and CDR2 is SASEGT. The germline V and J ends were trimmed by 6 bases and 0 bases, with 17 bases remaining between them. This CDR3 has 16 residues. The CDR3 sequence: CASRFREGYMNTEAFF. The DNA of the CDR3 is TGTGCCAGCAGGTTTAGGGAGGGGTATATGAACACTGAAGCTTTCTTT.

Note on this clonotype: Germline is not matched at one junction end, which may reflect a read error. The chain employs TRBV5-3 and TRBJ2-3; D perhaps matches TRBD2 (5 bases). TRBV5-3 is designated an ORF whose function remains uncertain. The CDR3 contains 17 residues. As DNA, the CDR3 is TGTGCCAGCAGCTTGGTGAGAGGGCGGTCTAGCACATATACGCAGTATTTT. Its protein is CASSLVRGRSSTYTQYF.

This clonotype appeared once. The J gene is TRBJ2-5, the V gene TRBV5-1, with D possibly being TRBD1 or TRBD2 (5 bases each). The CDR3 has 16 amino acids. Germline V lookup: CDR1 SGHRS, CDR2 YFSETQ. Trimming removed 0 bases at V and 0 bases at J, with 12 bases between. CDR3 sequence (DNA): TGCGCCAGCAGCTTGGGGGGACCCCCGTACCAAGAGACCCAGTACTTC. Translated: CASSLGGPPYQETQYF.

Many counts were recorded for this clonotype. The chain has TRBV5-5 and TRBJ2-2, with D tentatively TRBD1 or TRBD2 (5 bases each). V was cut by 5 bases and J by 5 bases, with 16 bases left in between. CDR1 and CDR2 from the germline V gene are SGHKS and YYEKEE (reference sequence). The CDR3 length is 15 residues. For the CDR3, the DNA is TGTGCCAGCAGGGGCCGGGACGGAACAACCGGGGAGCTGTTTTTT. It specifies CASRGRDGTTGELFF.

The chain carries TRBV27 and TRBJ2-1; possible D gene TRBD1, 5 bases. The CDR3 totals 13 residues. Deletions cut 5 bases from V and 4 bases from J, with 9 bases between. CDR1 and CDR2 (germline): MNHEY, SMNVEV (reference sequence). CDR3 protein: CASSTTVYNEQFF. The DNA for the CDR3 is TGTGCCAGCAGTACGACAGTTTACAATGAGCAGTTCTTC.

The table lists this clonotype with many counts. The rearrangement uses TRBV4-1 and TRBJ1-2, with TRBD1 identical over 10 bases. Trimming removed 5 bases from V and 8 bases from J; junction bases left unmatched: 11. Per germline, CDR1 MGHRA and CDR2 YSYEKL. The CDR3 consists of 15 residues. CDR3 DNA: TGCGCCAGCAGCTTTTCCCCCGGGACAGGGGAAGGCTACACCTTC. Its protein product is CASSFSPGTGEGYTF.

V and J are TRBV20-1 and TRBJ2-7; weak D call: TRBD2 (6 bases). V lost 4 bases, J lost 5 bases, and 21 bases lay in between. CDR1 and CDR2 (germline): DFQATT, SNEGSKA (reference sequence). The CDR3 sequence is 15 residues long. As DNA, the CDR3 is TGCAGTGCTACCCCATATGGGCGGGATTATGACGAGCAGTACTTC. It codes for CSATPYGRDYDEQYF.

The gene calls are TRBV14 and TRBJ2-1; a possible D gene is TRBD2 (6 bases). CDR1 SGHDN and CDR2 FVKESK come from the germline V gene. Trimming took 1 base from V and 7 from J, leaving 14 bases between them. CDR3 length: 15 residues. The CDR3 coding sequence is TGTGCCAGCAGCCAAGGTCGGCGGGGAGAGAATGAGCAGTTCTTC. Translation: CASSQGRRGENEQFF.

This clonotype was found many times. V usage is TRBV20-1 and J usage is TRBJ2-7, with 10 bases identical to TRBD1. The CDR3 sequence is 14 residues long. The V and J ends lost 4 bases and 4 bases, in that order; junction bases with no gene match: 7. Looked up from germline, CDR1 is DFQATT and CDR2 is SNEGSKA (reference sequence). CDR3 in DNA: TGCAGTGCTACAAGGACAGGGGGGAAGTACGAGCAGTACTTC. This codes for CSATRTGGKYEQYF.

This clonotype was detected only a few times. The J gene is TRBJ1-1, the V gene TRBV6-5; D not certain. Per germline, CDR1 MNHEY and CDR2 SVGAGI. V was pared by 7 bases and J by 4 bases, with 16 bases between. The CDR3 sequence is 14 residues long. This CDR3 reads CASNLHISGTEAFF. CDR3 coding DNA: TGTGCCAGCAACTTACACATTTCGGGCACTGAAGCTTTCTTT.

This clonotype has a count of ten or more. The V gene is TRBV7-9, the J gene TRBJ2-6, with D hard to call. Per the germline V gene, CDR1 is SEHNR and CDR2 is FQNEAQ (reference sequence). V was cut by 8 bases and J by 2 bases, with 10 bases left in between. CDR3 length equals 14 residues. The CDR3 reads CASPLGTGANVLTF. The CDR3 bases are TGTGCCAGCCCCTTGGGCACTGGGGCCAACGTCCTGACTTTC.

The rearrangement joins TRBV28 to TRBJ1-1, with 7 bases aligning to TRBD1. The CDR3 spans 16 residues. Germline V gives CDR1 MDHEN, CDR2 SYDVKM. V lost 2 bases, J lost 0 bases, and 6 bases stayed unmatched. CDR3 sequence reads: CASSLPLTGMNTEAFF. CDR3 coding DNA: TGTGCCAGCAGTTTACCCCTGACAGGGATGAACACTGAAGCTTTCTTT.

This clonotype was seen many times. The V gene is TRBV7-6, the J gene TRBJ2-2, with 7 bases lining up with TRBD2. Germline loops: CDR1 SGHVS, CDR2 FNYEAQ. Trimming at V came to 3 bases and at J to 6 bases, leaving 7 bases not matched to a gene. This CDR3 spans 15 amino acids. CDR3 residues: CASSFLAASSGELFF. Written as DNA, the CDR3 is TGTGCCAGCAGCTTTCTAGCGGCTTCCTCCGGGGAGCTGTTTTTT.

The chain couples TRBV28 to TRBJ2-7; 7 nucleotides match TRBD1. Germline values: CDR1 MDHEN, CDR2 SYDVKM. V was clipped by 3 bases and J by 3 bases; unmatched bases: 5. The CDR3 runs 14 residues. The CDR3, as DNA: TGTGCCAGCAGTTTCGGACAGGCCTTCTACGAGCAGTACTTC. Encoded protein: CASSFGQAFYEQYF.

The V call is TRBV20-1, the J call TRBJ2-7; TRBD2 matches 10 bases. The V segment lost 5 bases and the J segment 6 bases; nucleotides outside the gene matches: 7. The length of the CDR3 is 13 residues. Germline V gives CDR1 DFQATT, CDR2 SNEGSKA (reference sequence). Here the CDR3 DNA reads TGCAGTGCTCCACAGCGGGGGGGCGGCGAGCAGTACTTC. It translates to CSAPQRGGGEQYF.

This clonotype was seen only a few times. The rearrangement links TRBV4-2 to TRBJ2-1; TRBD2 matches 15 bases. Germline V gene sequence: CDR1 LGHNA, CDR2 YNFKEQ. The ends lost 5 bases at V and 8 bases at J; junction bases unmatched: 10. The CDR3 has 17 amino acids. CDR3: CASSSQWTSGRAHEQFF. The CDR3 DNA reads TGTGCCAGCAGCTCCCAATGGACTAGCGGGAGGGCCCATGAGCAGTTCTTC.

In this sample, this clonotype turned up a few times. The chain couples TRBV19 to TRBJ2-7; 8 nucleotides align to TRBD2. V shed 0 bases, J shed 6 bases, and the junction held 4 bases outside the gene matches. The CDR3 is 14 amino acids. The V gene's germline CDR1 is LNHDA and CDR2 SQIVND (reference sequence). CDR3 in DNA: TGTGCCAGTAGTATAGATGGACTAGCACGCGAGCAGTACTTC. It encodes CASSIDGLAREQYF. Full variable domain (outside the CDR3, taken from reference TRBV19 and TRBJ2-7): DGGITQSPKYLFRKEGQNVTLSCEQNLNHDAMYWYRQDPGQGLRLIYYSQIVNDFQKGDIAEGYSVSREKKESFPLTVTSAQKNPTAFYLCASSIDGLAREQYFGPGTRLTVT.

Only a few counts were recorded for this clonotype. The rearrangement uses TRBV6-1 and TRBJ1-5; D gene uncertain. The V gene's germline CDR1 is MNHNS and CDR2 SASEGT. The V end lost 5 bases, the J end lost 0 bases, and 17 bases lay between the germline ends. This CDR3 is 17 amino acids long. The CDR3 region is CASSNGLGYTSNQPQHF. The CDR3 DNA follows: TGTGCCAGCAGTAACGGACTCGGGTATACTAGCAATCAGCCCCAGCATTTT.

This clonotype was seen at least ten times. The chain links TRBV20-1 to TRBJ2-5; 16 bases are a match to TRBD2. Germline loops: CDR1 DFQATT, CDR2 SNEGSKA (reference sequence). V dropped 4 bases and J dropped 5; count of bases not matched to a gene: 19. The CDR3 covers 20 residues. The CDR3: CSAIDEYGGLAGGPRETQYF. The CDR3, as DNA: TGCAGTGCTATAGACGAATACGGGGGACTAGCGGGAGGGCCACGGGAGACCCAGTACTTC.

The table lists this clonotype with a few counts. The rearrangement uses TRBV5-1 and TRBJ1-4; weak D call: TRBD1 (6 bases). The CDR3 extends over 16 amino acids. Germline CDR1 and CDR2: SGHRS and YFSETQ. V was pared by 4 bases and J by 4 bases, with 17 bases between. The CDR3 bases are TGCGCCAGCAGCCGTCCCCAGGGGCTGTTTAATGAAAAACTGTTTTTT. Protein sequence: CASSRPQGLFNEKLFF.

The table lists this clonotype with many counts. The genes are TRBV28 and TRBJ2-2, with TRBD2 matching 12 bases. V trimming: 4 bases; J trimming: 7 bases; junction bases outside the gene matches: 7. Germline V gene data show CDR1 as MDHEN and CDR2 as SYDVKM. The CDR3 covers 16 residues. The CDR3, as DNA: TGTGCCAGCAGTTCAGCAACTAGCGGGAGGCACGGGGAGCTGTTTTTT. Its protein is CASSSATSGRHGELFF.

This clonotype was counted ten times or more. This rearrangement joins TRBV7-9 to TRBJ2-7; 9 nucleotides agree with TRBD2. Germline V CDR1 and CDR2: SEHNR, FQNEAQ (reference sequence). The CDR3 contains 14 residues. V dropped 5 bases and J dropped 3; count of bases not matched to a gene: 5. The CDR3 spells CASSPGLAVYEQYF. The CDR3 DNA sequence: TGTGCCAGCAGCCCGGGACTAGCCGTCTACGAGCAGTACTTC. Variable domain in full (rest from reference TRBV7-9 and TRBJ2-7): DTGVSQNPRHKITKRGQNVTFRCDPISEHNRLYWYRQTLGQGPEFLTYFQNEAQLEKSRLLSDRFSAERPKGSFSTLEIQRTEQGDSAMYLCASSPGLAVYEQYFGPGTRLTVT.

In its sample, this clonotype was seen a few times. V is TRBV6-5 and J is TRBJ1-1; no clear D. From germline, CDR1 is MNHEY and CDR2 SVGAGI. This CDR3 has 13 amino acids. Deletions cut 2 bases from V and 0 bases from J, with 4 bases between. The CDR3 reads CASSYVLNTEAFF. The CDR3 DNA sequence: TGTGCCAGCAGTTACGTCCTGAACACTGAAGCTTTCTTT.